The source of this TCR beta chain is a study of blood T cell repertoires in COVID-19. Per the original data handling: The assay estimated nucleated cells by amplifying reference gene primers. Only in-frame clones appear in the TCRdb table, and some are missing; sequencing was by immunoSEQ multiplex PCR. For V, J and clone size, that table is used; D and trimming come from the DNA. The repertoire holds about 120,000 clones, 60% to 85% seen once, with roughly 6.2% in the top ten. Germline CDR1 reads SGHNT; CDR2 reads YENEEA. The CDR3 runs 16 residues. The V segment lost 1 base and the J segment 3 bases; nucleotides outside the gene matches: 9.

J is TRBJ2-7 and V is TRBV11-3; TRBD1 matches 7 bases. This clonotype was obtained from an older man with acute or convalescent COVID-19. The specimen sequenced was peripheral blood. The DNA of the CDR3 is TGTGCCAGCAGCTTAGGTAGAGACAGGGTAAACTACGAGCAGTACTTC. This sequence encodes CASSLGRDRVNYEQYF.